The present entry profiles one T cell receptor beta chain with its context. Its target is unknown. V lost 7 bases and J 1 base, leaving 14 bases between the germline ends. The V gene's germline CDR1 is MNHEY and CDR2 SMNVEV (reference sequence). The CDR3 runs to 15 residues. This sample is drawn from a study of cytotoxic CD8 clonotypes in ibrutinib-treated CLL. Overall study context: It was after a median 12 months of treatment, range 6 to 36, that response samples were taken.

The protocol was immunoSEQ multiplex PCR, while the TCRdb copy is restricted to in-frame clones and leaves out a portion. The data contain roughly 170,000 clones, about 84% of them singletons. The study, taken as a whole, reports: Baseline clonality exceeded age-matched healthy donors and tracked circulating CD8+ T-cell counts.

The specimen was PBMCs, collected after 24 months of ibrutinib treatment. This TCR derives from a human donor with chronic lymphocytic leukemia. The V and J genes are TRBV27 and TRBJ2-1, with D tentatively TRBD2 (6 bases). CDR3 protein: CASMGFGLSYNEQFF. The CDR3 DNA sequence: TGTGCCAGCATGGGGTTTGGACTATCCTACAATGAGCAGTTCTTC.